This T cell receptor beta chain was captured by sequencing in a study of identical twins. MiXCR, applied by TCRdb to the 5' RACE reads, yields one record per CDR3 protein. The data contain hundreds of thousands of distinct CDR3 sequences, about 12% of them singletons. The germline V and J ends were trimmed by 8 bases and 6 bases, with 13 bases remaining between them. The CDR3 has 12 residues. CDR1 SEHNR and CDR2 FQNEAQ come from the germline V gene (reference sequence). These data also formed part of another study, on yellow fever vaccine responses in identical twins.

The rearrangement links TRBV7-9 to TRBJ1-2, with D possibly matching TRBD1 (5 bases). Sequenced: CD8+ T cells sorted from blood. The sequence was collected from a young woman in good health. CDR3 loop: CASGRGRDGYTF. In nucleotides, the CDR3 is TGTGCCAGCGGGCGGGGGAGGGATGGCTACACCTTC. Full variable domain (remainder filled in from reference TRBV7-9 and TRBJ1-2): DTGVSQNPRHKITKRGQNVTFRCDPISEHNRLYWYRQTLGQGPEFLTYFQNEAQLEKSRLLSDRFSAERPKGSFSTLEIQRTEQGDSAMYLCASGRGRDGYTFGSGTRLTVV.